This entry features one TCR beta chain sequence. Its antigen is unidentified. This sample was taken from a study of cytomegalovirus exposure and HLA in healthy donors. Points from the study as a whole: The study put about 180 TCR beta chains on its list as cytomegalovirus-associated. Many donors carried some public TCRs, although rarity characterized most TCR sequences.

A multiplex PCR was run with 60 Vbeta primers and 13 Jbeta primers. TCRdb keeps only in-frame clones here, not all; method: immunoSEQ multiplex PCR. The sample yields some 130,000 clones, approximately 63% seen once. Germline CDR1 SGHRS, CDR2 YFSETQ. V shed 0 bases and J 5 bases; nucleotides not matched to a gene: 4. This CDR3 contains 14 residues. The rearrangement joins TRBV5-1 to TRBJ2-7; 8 bases are shared with TRBD2. Sequenced input: PBMCs. This sequence originates from a woman aged 60-70 years in good health and CMV-seropositive. The CDR3, as DNA: TGCGCCAGCAGCTTGGCCTACGGGGGGGACGAGCAGTACTTC. Protein: CASSLAYGGDEQYF.